This T cell receptor beta chain came from a study of regulatory T cells in long-lasting Graves disease. The CDR3 length is 13 residues. The V end was cut by 5 bases, the J end by 7 bases, with 11 bases between. Germline V CDR1 and CDR2: KGHDR, SFDVKD. Relying on iRepertoire HTBI primers and Arm-PCR of CDR3 regions, the team built TCR beta libraries. TCRdb independently ran MiXCR on the multiplex PCR reads; one entry per CDR3 protein. The data contain around 450,000 distinct CDR3 sequences, about a sixth of them singletons. Notes on the study in general: Less diverse TCR repertoires were seen in persistent Graves' patients than in newly diagnosed ones.

Comments on this clonotype: What it binds is unknown.

Sample time point: newly diagnosed GD, antithyroid drugs for less than 3 months. PBMCs provided the RNA from which the TCR library was made. The patients were enrolled through endocrinology in Xi'an, China. The sample was also linked to a second study, of T cells in Graves' hyperthyroidism and ophthalmopathy. That paper adds: The HTBI primer set drove a first-round RT-PCR of the TCR CDR3. Ophthalmopathy was model-predicted a median 6.5 months pre-onset.

The V and J genes are TRBV24-1 and TRBJ2-1, with D perhaps TRBD2 (6 bases). The TCR was taken from a man aged 35-49 years with Graves disease. The sample consisted of peripheral blood mononuclear cells (PBMCs), taken at new diagnosis, from a patient treated with antithyroid drugs. The CDR3 spells CATSAPGVNEQFF. CDR3 DNA sequence: TGTGCCACCAGTGCGCCGGGAGTTAATGAGCAGTTCTTC.